This T cell receptor beta chain derives from a study of lymphopenia after photon versus proton radiotherapy. Assay: immunoSEQ multiplex PCR; the TCRdb copy retains only in-frame clones and omits some. The sample includes 55,000 to 75,000 clones, approximately 91% of them seen just once. Worth noting for this clone: Its target is unknown.

Study-wide findings and caveats: Better survival with proton therapy was suggested as possible, not demonstrated.

Germline CDR1 LNHDA, CDR2 SQIVND (reference sequence). The CDR3 runs to 12 residues. Trimming removed 3 bases from V and 9 bases from J, with 6 bases in between. The TCR originated in an older woman with pancreatic cancer. Source: peripheral blood, taken from a patient treated with photon-based radiotherapy. The chain employs TRBV19 and TRBJ1-6; D is unclear. For the CDR3, the DNA is TGTGCCAGTAGTATGACCGGTTCACCCCTCCACTTT. It codes for CASSMTGSPLHF.